The clone carrying this T cell receptor beta chain was counted a few times. No antigen is known for it. By way of CD45RO/CCR7/CD25/CD127/CD95/CD27, the CD4+ regulatory, stem cell-like memory, central memory and naive cells were sorted. Isolated RNA was reverse transcribed in full, so expressed TCRB transcripts were sequenced. Sequencing was performed with immunoSEQ multiplex PCR; in TCRdb, only in-frame clones are kept and a portion is missing. The sample lists 150,000 to 200,000 clones; approximately 8.1% were seen once. This entry belongs to a study of beta chain features in type 1 diabetes. After removal of 5 bases from V and 0 bases from J, the junction contained 7 bases not matched to a gene. The CDR3 is made up of 16 amino acids. Germline-derived CDR1 and CDR2 are SGHTA and FQGNSA. Overall study findings and caveats: Fewer junction insertions and more nucleotide deletions appeared in type 1 diabetes patients. Patients showed naive, central memory and Treg TCRB repertoires that appeared more similar than those of healthy donors. Shorter TCRB CDR3s, moderately but significantly so, were found in Type 1 diabetes patients in all four CD4+ subsets. Cells carrying high TCR expression could end up over-represented when cDNA is sequenced.

The receptor was derived from a young man with type 1 diabetes. Sequenced: central memory CD4+ T cells from blood. The chain combines TRBV7-2 with TRBJ1-3; 7 bases map to TRBD1. The CDR3 sequence: CASSEMTGNSGNTIYF. The CDR3 coding sequence is TGTGCCAGCAGCGAAATGACAGGGAACTCTGGAAACACCATATATTTT.